This T cell receptor beta chain derives from a study of T cell responses to AZD1222 COVID-19 vaccine. Using immunoSEQ multiplex PCR, the repertoire was profiled, and TCRdb retains in-frame clones only, with some absent. Altogether 95,000 to 100,000 clones are present, around nine tenths being singletons, with the ten largest covering approximately 15%. Per germline, CDR1 SEHNR and CDR2 FQNEAQ (reference sequence). The CDR3 is 18 residues long. The V end was cut by 2 bases, the J end by 6 bases, with 23 bases between. Specimen: peripheral blood, collected 28 days after the second AZD1222 dose. The chain carries TRBV7-9 and TRBJ2-1; unclear D gene. This receptor was taken from an adult who received the AZD1222 COVID-19 vaccine. The CDR3 loop reads CASSLFGYPERLRNEQFF. The CDR3 bases are TGTGCCAGCAGCTTATTCGGGTACCCGGAGAGGCTACGCAATGAGCAGTTCTTC.